Listed below are T cell receptor beta chains from one sample, sequenced in a study of OX40 agonist ivuxolimab in advanced cancers. Produced via immunoSEQ multiplex PCR; TCRdb's table is partial and in-frame only. The sample yields 55,000 to 75,000 clones, roughly nine tenths seen once. The sequencing used CD4+ or CD8+ T cells sorted from blood, collected in a trial of the OX40 agonist ivuxolimab. These receptors were collected from an adult with an advanced solid tumor such as melanoma, head and neck, liver or kidney cancer. Both conserved end residues are part of each CDR3.

>TRBV5-1
CASRLEGVRNEQYF
>TRBV27
CASTTSPGRNYNEQFF
>TRBV7-2
CASSPSWNTDTQYF
>TRBV19
CASSISGLPIETQYF
>TRBV4-3
CASSGRLAGETGELFF
>TRBV2
CASMGGVETQYF
>TRBV7-9
CASSPPRGTEQYF
>TRBV30
CAWSVGAGGLEQYF
>TRBV9
CASSVAGTNYEQYF
>TRBV10-1
CASCRDLETGELFF
>TRBV4-3
CASSPTAFSYNEQFF
>TRBV5-4
CASSRGGSNQPQHF
>TRBV28
CASSLDGTDTDTQYF
>TRBV6-5
CASSYRGNEQFF
>TRBV27
CASSLSPFTSSYNEQFF
>TRBV2
CASRDRGNEQYF
>TRBV4-2
CASSQVPGYTEAFF
>TRBV11-2
CASSLVYDTQYF
>TRBV2
CASSEGQTGEKAFF
>TRBV28
CATKKTNTGELFF
>TRBV11-2
CASSPNIQYF
>TRBV19
CASSIGVYTEAFF
>TRBV5-4
CASSTPDGGEQYF
>TRBV2
CASSAGGSQSNQPQHF
>TRBV10-3
CAISIPGLEYEQYF
>TRBV7-8
CASSPRGGLAGGGNEQFF
>TRBV21-1
CASSARQGQGDGNHEQFF
>TRBV9
CASSVGTGGHYNEQFF
>TRBV2
CASSEGPTSTDTQYF
>TRBV7-9
CASSLGGDYNEQFF
>TRBV7-9
CASSLHRDSYNEQFF
>TRBV7-9
CASSVRAGQETQYF
>TRBV7-9
CASSFPENGHEQYF
>TRBV7-9
CASSFGDRVFGYEQYF
>TRBV9
CASSRLGTVNEKLFF
>TRBV2
CASSELNSNQPQHF
>TRBV15
CATSKYTAYNEQFF
>TRBV7-9
CASSSLAEEQYF